The entry that follows covers one T cell receptor (beta chain) sequence. Trimming stripped 1 base from V and 8 bases from J, with 15 bases between. The germline V gene has CDR1 SGDLS and CDR2 YYNGEE. The CDR3 is 15 amino acids. This entry comes from a study of blood T cell repertoires in COVID-19. Study-wide background: Researchers got acute and convalescent COVID-19 samples from the United States, Italy and Spain.

Some clones are missing from TCRdb's copy, which holds only in-frame ones; the method was immunoSEQ multiplex PCR. The repertoire has about 140,000 clones, over 60% of them found once; the top ten carry more than 3.5%. What was sequenced was peripheral blood. This rearrangement joins TRBV9 to TRBJ1-4, with D tentatively TRBD1 (5 bases). The origin of this receptor is a woman at least 80 years old with active or convalescent COVID-19. CDR3 coding DNA: TGTGCCAGCAGCGTAAGGGGTTGGGGTCGAGAAAAACTGTTTTTT. It codes for CASSVRGWGREKLFF.